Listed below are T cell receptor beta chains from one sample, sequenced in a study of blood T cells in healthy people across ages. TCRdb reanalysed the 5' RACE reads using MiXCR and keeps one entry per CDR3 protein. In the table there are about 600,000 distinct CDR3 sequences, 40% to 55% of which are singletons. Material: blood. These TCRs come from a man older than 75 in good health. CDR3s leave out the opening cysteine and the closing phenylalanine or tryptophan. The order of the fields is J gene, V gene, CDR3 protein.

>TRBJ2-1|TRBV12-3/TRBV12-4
ASTARSGDPNEQF
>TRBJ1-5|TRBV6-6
ASRRQGLNQPQH
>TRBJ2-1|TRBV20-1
SAGTRRDNEQF
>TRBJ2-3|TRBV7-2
ASSRPSGRLSATQY
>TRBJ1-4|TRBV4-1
ASSQKPGRVEGKLF
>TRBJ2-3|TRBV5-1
ASSTGQGTDTQY
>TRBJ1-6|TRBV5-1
ASSLNRGSYNSPLH
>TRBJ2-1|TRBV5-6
ASSSTSGGAREQF
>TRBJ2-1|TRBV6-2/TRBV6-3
ASSYSMAGGNNEQF
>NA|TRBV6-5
ASSSTSGRGTQY
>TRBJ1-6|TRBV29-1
SVKAAVGSPLH
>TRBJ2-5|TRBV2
ASRDRDRGRETQY
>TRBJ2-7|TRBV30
AWSGGGASEQY
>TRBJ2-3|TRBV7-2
ASSAAPWGTGGKDTQY
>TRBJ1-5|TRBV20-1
SARRDSYSNQPQH
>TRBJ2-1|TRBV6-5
ASNQPRGGNEQF
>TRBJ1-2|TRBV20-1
SAPIDRVGYGYT